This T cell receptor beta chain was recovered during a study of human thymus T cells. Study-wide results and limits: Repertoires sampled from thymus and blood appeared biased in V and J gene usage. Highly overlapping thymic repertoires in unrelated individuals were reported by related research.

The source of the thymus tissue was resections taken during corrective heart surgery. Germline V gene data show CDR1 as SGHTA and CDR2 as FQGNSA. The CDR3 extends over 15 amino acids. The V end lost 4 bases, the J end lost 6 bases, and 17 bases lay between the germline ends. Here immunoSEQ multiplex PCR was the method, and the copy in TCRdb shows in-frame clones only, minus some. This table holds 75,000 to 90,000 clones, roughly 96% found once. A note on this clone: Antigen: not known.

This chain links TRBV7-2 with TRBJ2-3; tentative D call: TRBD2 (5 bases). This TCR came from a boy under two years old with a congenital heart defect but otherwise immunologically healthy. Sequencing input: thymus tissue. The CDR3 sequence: CASSSEGRGWDTQYF. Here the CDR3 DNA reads TGTGCCAGCAGCTCTGAAGGACGAGGGTGGGATACGCAGTATTTT.